Below are 24 T cell receptor beta chains sequenced from a single sample in a study of CD8 T cells in ankylosing spondylitis (dated by TCRdb to between 2016 and 2019). Library generation was performed with 5' RACE. Sequencing instrument: Illumina HiSeq 2500. TCRdb cleaned the public reads at Q25 with fastp, built clones with MiXCR and kept in-frame beta chains. Rows merge per CDR3 protein into single entries with the most common DNA and genes. The sample yields hundreds of thousands of distinct CDR3 sequences; roughly 10% were counted once. The ten top clones hold 0.51% of the sample. The paper as a whole reports these results and caveats: A TCR beta motif of several highly homologous amino acid variants appeared characteristic of blood from ankylosing spondylitis patients.

The antigens for these receptors are not known. Material: blood, either unsorted or a sorted T cell fraction (not recorded which). The receptors shown here come from a male donor with ankylosing spondylitis.

In this sample, this clonotype turned up a few times. This chain links TRBV6-2 or TRBV6-3 with TRBJ2-3, with no clear D. Germline assignment: CDR1 MNHEY and CDR2 SVGEGT. Trimming cost V 1 base and J 1 base, with 6 bases left between them. The length of the CDR3 is 14 residues. In DNA form, the CDR3 reads TGTGCCAGCAGTTACTTGACCCGCACAGATACGCAGTATTTT. The encoded protein is CASSYLTRTDTQYF.

The rearrangement uses TRBV29-1 and TRBJ2-5; D is unresolved. Germline V CDR1 and CDR2: SQVTM, ANQGSEA. Trimming took off 4 bases at V and 5 bases at J, with 17 bases between the two ends. The CDR3 sequence is 14 residues long. In DNA form, the CDR3 reads TGCAGCGTTGCGCTACCGACCCGTAGGGAGACCCAGTACTTC. Protein product: CSVALPTRRETQYF.

Turning to this clonotype: This sequence may be a read error, since a much larger clone differs from it by one base. V is TRBV5-1 and J is TRBJ2-7, with 7 positions matching TRBD2. The CDR3 is 14 amino acids. Germline values: CDR1 SGHRS, CDR2 YFSETQ. CDR3 in DNA: TGCGCCAGCGCGGGCGGGGGTACCTCCTTCGAGCAGTACTTC. As protein: CASAGGGTSFEQYF.

The chain is built from TRBV4-3 and TRBJ2-7; 13 bases are shared with TRBD2. CDR3 length: 17 amino acids. V trimming: 1 base; J trimming: 7 bases; junction bases outside the gene matches: 10. Germline V gene lookup returns CDR1 LGHNA and CDR2 YSLEER. CDR3 nucleotides: TGCGCCAGCAGCCAAGGGACTAGCGGGAGTAAGGGGCAAGAGCAGTACTTC. Translating it yields CASSQGTSGSKGQEQYF.

This clonotype has ten or more counts. V is TRBV21-1 and J is TRBJ2-7; the table's D call, TRBD2, was not checked against the DNA. TRBV21-1 is classified as a pseudogene. This CDR3 has 15 residues. The CDR3 sequence: CASSLRSGGSYEQYF. CDR3 sequence (DNA): TGTGCCAGCAGCCTTCGATCGGGAGGATCCTACGAGCAGTACTTC.

The chain recombines TRBV4-1 with TRBJ2-5, with TRBD2 matching over 7 bases. The length of the CDR3 is 12 residues. Trimming at V came to 3 bases and at J to 5 bases, leaving 0 bases not matched to a gene. CDR1 and CDR2 from the germline V gene are MGHRA and YSYEKL. The CDR3 region has the DNA TGCGCCAGCAGCCACGGGGGGGAGACCCAGTACTTC. It encodes CASSHGGETQYF.

J is TRBJ1-2 and V is TRBV4-2; tentative D call: TRBD1 (5 bases). CDR3 length equals 13 residues. V gave up 4 bases and J gave up 4 bases, with 10 bases separating them. Germline V gene lookup returns CDR1 LGHNA and CDR2 YNFKEQ. The CDR3 region is CASSRRVGYGYTF. The CDR3 DNA reads as TGTGCCAGCAGCCGCAGGGTTGGCTATGGCTACACCTTC.

The gene calls are TRBV7-2 and TRBJ2-7; the D is unclear. The CDR3 has 14 amino acids. Germline V gene sequence: CDR1 SGHTA, CDR2 FQGNSA. Trimming pared 9 bases from V and 2 bases from J, leaving 17 bases between. The CDR3, as DNA: TGTGCCAGTGCGGTCCGGCTTACGACCTACGAGCAGTACTTC. This translates into CASAVRLTTYEQYF.

The rearrangement uses TRBV28 and TRBJ1-3, with 7 bases matching TRBD1. V lost 6 bases and J lost 1; bases outside the gene matches: 6. The CDR3 runs 15 residues. Germline CDR1 is MDHEN and CDR2 is SYDVKM. In DNA, the CDR3 is TGTGCCAGCAGCGAAAGACAGGGATCTGGAAACACCATATATTTT. Protein product: CASSERQGSGNTIYF.

This chain links TRBV7-9 with TRBJ2-3; D may correspond to TRBD1 or TRBD2 (6 bases each). Germline values: CDR1 SEHNR, CDR2 FQNEAQ (reference sequence). The CDR3 extends over 16 amino acids. The V end lost 4 bases, the J end lost 2 bases, and 16 bases lay between the germline ends. This CDR3 is CASSSPGAGATDTQYF. The CDR3 coding sequence is TGTGCCAGCAGCTCCCCGGGGGCAGGGGCCACAGATACGCAGTATTTT.

This clonotype showed up just a few times. J is TRBJ2-1 and V is TRBV19; a possible D gene is TRBD2 (6 bases). Between the trimmed V and J ends, which lost 0 bases and 5 bases, there was a span of 14 bases. The CDR3 is 16 residues long. From germline, CDR1 is LNHDA and CDR2 SQIVND (reference sequence). The DNA for the CDR3 is TGTGCCAGTAGTATAGATCTTGGGGAGGTGAACAATGAGCAGTTCTTC. Its protein product is CASSIDLGEVNNEQFF.

Comment on this clonotype: One junction end disagrees with the germline gene, perhaps due to a read error. This chain joins TRBV7-7 and TRBJ2-1; TRBD2 matches at 7 bases. Germline V CDR1 and CDR2: SSHAT, FNYEAQ (reference sequence). The CDR3 covers 13 residues. The CDR3 DNA follows: TGTGCTAGCAGCCTCTCAAGCGGGGCGGGGCAGTTCTTC. Translating gives CASSLSSGAGQFF.

Only a few counts were recorded for this clonotype. The chain couples TRBV20-1 to TRBJ1-5; D unclear. Trimming stripped 2 bases from V and 5 bases from J, with 4 bases between. In germline, CDR1 is DFQATT, CDR2 SNEGSKA (reference sequence). This CDR3 has 11 residues. The CDR3 region has the DNA TGCAGTGCTAGAAGCGATCAGCCCCAGCATTTT. It translates to CSARSDQPQHF.

A few counts support this clonotype. V and J are TRBV7-2 and TRBJ2-7; D is unresolved. CDR1 SGHTA and CDR2 FQGNSA come from the germline V gene. This CDR3 spans 15 amino acids. Trimming cost V 2 bases and J 4 bases, with 15 bases left between them. CDR3 region: CASSLPRFIAYEQYF. CDR3 DNA: TGTGCCAGCAGCTTACCGAGATTTATCGCGTACGAGCAGTACTTC.

This chain links TRBV30 with TRBJ2-1, with D perhaps matching TRBD2 (6 bases). The CDR3 is 15 amino acids. The germline V and J ends were trimmed by 1 base and 3 bases, with 13 bases remaining between them. Germline assignment: CDR1 GTSNPN and CDR2 SVGIG (reference sequence). CDR3 DNA sequence: TGTGCCTGGAGTGGAGGTTTCGGGAGCTACAATGAGCAGTTCTTC. Amino acids: CAWSGGFGSYNEQFF.

The J gene is TRBJ2-3, the V gene TRBV9; no clear D gene. The CDR3 sequence is 14 residues long. V was trimmed by 0 bases and J by 2 bases, leaving 7 bases between them. Germline lookup yields CDR1 SGDLS and CDR2 YYNGEE. The CDR3 region is CASSVAGFTDTQYF. The CDR3 nucleotides read TGTGCCAGCAGCGTAGCTGGCTTCACAGATACGCAGTATTTT. Full variable domain (outside the CDR3, taken from reference TRBV9 and TRBJ2-3): DSGVTQTPKHLITATGQRVTLRCSPRSGDLSVYWYQQSLDQGLQFLIQYYNGEERAKGNILERFSAQQFPDLHSELNLSSLELGDSALYFCASSVAGFTDTQYFGPGTRLTVL.

This clonotype came up a few times. This chain connects TRBV20-1 to TRBJ1-5; possibly TRBD1 for D (5 bases). V lost 6 bases and J lost 2, with 17 bases in between. This CDR3 has 15 residues. Germline loops: CDR1 DFQATT, CDR2 SNEGSKA (reference sequence). The CDR3 is CSAPPGGKGNQPQHF. The CDR3 DNA reads as TGCAGTGCCCCTCCCGGGGGAAAAGGCAATCAGCCCCAGCATTTT.

This chain joins TRBV27 and TRBJ2-7; D is possibly TRBD2 (6 bases). The V gene lost 6 bases and the J gene lost 0 bases, with 18 bases spanning the gap. This CDR3 region has 16 residues. Germline V gene lookup returns CDR1 MNHEY and CDR2 SMNVEV (reference sequence). The CDR3 region has the DNA TGTGCCAGCAGCAAAAAACCCGGGACTCACTCCTACGAGCAGTACTTC. Its translation: CASSKKPGTHSYEQYF.

The CDR3 region is CASSSAFEGPAFF. CDR3 in DNA: TGTGCCAGCAGTTCAGCTTTTGAGGGGCCAGCTTTCTTT. The chain employs TRBV28 and TRBJ1-1, with D tentatively TRBD1 (5 bases). V lost 4 bases and J lost 10, with 16 bases in between. CDR3 length equals 13 residues. The germline V gene encodes CDR1 MDHEN and CDR2 SYDVKM.

This clonotype was seen more than once but under ten times. The rearrangement joins TRBV15 to TRBJ1-2; D call uncertain. In germline, CDR1 is LNHNV, CDR2 YYDKDF (reference sequence). V dropped 0 bases and J dropped 7 bases, with 12 bases sitting between them. The CDR3 extends over 14 amino acids. The CDR3 region has the DNA TGTGCCACCAGCAGAGATTTAGGTGGGGTTGGCTACACCTTC. Amino acid sequence: CATSRDLGGVGYTF.

The rearrangement joins TRBV20-1 to TRBJ2-2, with D uncertain. Germline V lookup: CDR1 DFQATT, CDR2 SNEGSKA (reference sequence). V lost 1 base and J 5 bases, leaving 17 bases between the germline ends. CDR3 length equals 16 residues. CDR3 loop: CSARVAIGWSTGELFF. CDR3 nucleotide sequence: TGCAGTGCTAGAGTCGCTATAGGTTGGAGTACCGGGGAGCTGTTTTTT.

In the case of this clonotype: A junction boundary mismatches the germline segment, possibly from a read error. This rearrangement joins TRBV5-4 to TRBJ2-1; 8 positions agree with TRBD2. Germline CDR1 and CDR2: SGHNT and YYREEE (reference sequence). This CDR3 has 12 amino acids. The CDR3 loop reads CASSLAGAERFF. CDR3 DNA: TGTGCCAGCAGCTTAGCGGGGGCTGAGCGGTTCTTC.

The CDR3 DNA is TGTGCCATTCGGGACAGCAGACACTATGGCTACACCTTC. Its protein product is CAIRDSRHYGYTF. This chain connects TRBV28 to TRBJ1-2, with 7 bases aligning to TRBD1. The junction had 8 bases not matched to a gene; V was cut back by 10 bases and J by 3 bases. CDR3 length equals 13 residues. CDR1 and CDR2 from the germline V gene are MDHEN and SYDVKM.

This clonotype was observed at least ten times. This chain uses TRBV12-3 or TRBV12-4 with TRBJ1-2; 9 bases line up with TRBD1. The CDR3 totals 16 residues. V trimming: 5 bases; J trimming: 8 bases; junction bases outside the gene matches: 15. This chain's CDR3 is CASSPLPGQGNRGYTF. The CDR3 region has the DNA TGTGCCAGCAGTCCCCTGCCGGGACAGGGAAATCGCGGCTACACCTTC.